These 21 T cell receptor beta chains were sequenced from one sample in a study of T cell clones after liver transplantation. The method was immunoSEQ multiplex PCR; TCRdb's version includes in-frame clones alone and lacks a portion of them. The sample records 70,000 or so clones, 80% to 95% being singletons. The sequences come from CD4+ T cells from blood, collected about 25 months after liver transplant. All receptors derive from a human patient who received a liver transplant. The graft donor may be the source of some T cells.

This chain connects TRBV7-2 to TRBJ2-1, with D uncertain. Per the germline V gene, CDR1 is SGHTA and CDR2 is FQGNSA. The CDR3 consists of 16 residues. V was clipped by 5 bases and J by 4 bases, with 18 bases between them. CDR3 region: CASSTKTSSRYNEQFF. CDR3 sequence (DNA): TGTGCCAGCAGCACGAAGACCAGTTCTCGTTACAATGAGCAGTTCTTC.

V gene TRBV7-3 combines with J gene TRBJ2-7, with 8 bases aligning to TRBD1. This CDR3 spans 14 amino acids. Germline loops: CDR1 SGHTA, CDR2 FQGTGA. J lost 3 bases, V lost 5 bases, and 6 bases had no gene match. The CDR3 nucleotides are TGTGCCAGCAGCCCCGGACAGGGACGCTACGAGCAGTACTTC. It translates to CASSPGQGRYEQYF.

The chain couples TRBV27 to TRBJ2-5; D is unclear. V lost 5 bases, J lost 2 bases, and 9 bases lay in between. The germline V gene encodes CDR1 MNHEY and CDR2 SMNVEV (reference sequence). This CDR3 is built from 13 residues. In nucleotides, the CDR3 is TGTGCCAGCAGTCCACGGGCTCAAGAGACCCAGTACTTC. It yields the protein CASSPRAQETQYF.

The CDR3 DNA sequence: TGTGCCAGCAGCCTCACCTTGGGGTCGGCCTATGGCTACACCTTC. This sequence encodes CASSLTLGSAYGYTF. This chain uses TRBV7-9 with TRBJ1-2; D is unclear. The CDR3 length is 15 residues. CDR1 and CDR2 from the germline V gene are SEHNR and FQNEAQ (reference sequence). With 5 bases removed from V and 4 bases from J, the gap between germline ends came to 17 bases.

The V gene is TRBV7-9, the J gene TRBJ2-2, with unresolved D. The length of the CDR3 is 14 residues. CDR1 is SEHNR, CDR2 FQNEAQ, per germline (reference sequence). The ends were cut back, 5 bases at V and 4 bases at J, with 11 bases in the middle. CDR3 nucleotide sequence: TGTGCCAGCAGCACCAACTCGGGCACCGGGGAGCTGTTTTTT. It translates to CASSTNSGTGELFF.

V gene TRBV2 combines with J gene TRBJ2-5; D unclear. V lost 5 bases, J lost 4 bases, and 11 bases lay in between. Per the germline V gene, CDR1 is SNHLY and CDR2 is FYNNEI. The length of the CDR3 is 13 residues. Here the CDR3 DNA reads TGTGCCAGCAGTCCCCTTCTCAGAGAGACCCAGTACTTC. Its translation: CASSPLLRETQYF. Full variable domain (remainder filled in from reference TRBV2 and TRBJ2-5): EPEVTQTPSHQVTQMGQEVILRCVPISNHLYFYWYRQILGQKVEFLVSFYNNEISEKSEIFDDQFSVERPDGSNFTLKIRSTKLEDSAMYFCASSPLLRETQYFGPGTRLLVL.

The J gene is TRBJ1-5, the V gene TRBV28; D may be TRBD1 (6 bases). Trimming pared 6 bases from V and 7 bases from J, leaving 13 bases between. CDR1 is MDHEN and CDR2 is SYDVKM in the germline V gene. The CDR3 consists of 13 residues. The CDR3 nucleotides read TGTGCCAGCAGAGCGAACAGGGAACAGCCCCAGCATTTT. Translated, it gives CASRANREQPQHF.

The V call is TRBV4-3, the J call TRBJ1-2; unclear D gene. The V gene's germline CDR1 is LGHNA and CDR2 YSLEER. The CDR3 is 14 residues long. Trimming took off 0 bases at V and 8 bases at J, with 13 bases between the two ends. CDR3: CASSQDFGVGGYTF. CDR3 bases: TGCGCCAGCAGCCAAGATTTCGGGGTTGGAGGCTACACCTTC.

Only one count was recorded for this clone. The rearrangement links TRBV9 to TRBJ2-1, with TRBD2 identical over 7 bases. The CDR3 length is 15 residues. V shed 0 bases and J 9 bases; nucleotides not matched to a gene: 9. In germline, CDR1 is SGDLS, CDR2 YYNGEE. CDR3 loop: CASSVAGLGMGEQFF. CDR3 nucleotides: TGTGCCAGCAGCGTAGCAGGACTAGGGATGGGTGAGCAGTTCTTC.

This clone was counted once. The chain joins TRBV5-1 to TRBJ2-3, with 9 bases that match TRBD2. The CDR3 runs to 17 residues. The germline gives CDR1 SGHRS, CDR2 YFSETQ. V dropped 0 bases and J dropped 0; count of bases not matched to a gene: 5. The CDR3 protein is CASSLGGLALSTDTQYF. The CDR3 DNA reads as TGCGCCAGCAGCTTGGGGGGACTAGCCTTGAGCACAGATACGCAGTATTTT.

The chain uses TRBV19 and TRBJ2-5; 10 nucleotides align to TRBD2. V trimming: 5 bases; J trimming: 5 bases; junction bases outside the gene matches: 11. The CDR3 has 16 residues. CDR1 is LNHDA and CDR2 is SQIVND in the germline V gene (reference sequence). The CDR3 sequence: CASSPRFSGRTETQYF. CDR3 DNA sequence: TGTGCCAGTAGTCCTCGGTTTAGCGGGAGGACGGAGACCCAGTACTTC.

The chain has TRBV19 and TRBJ1-2; D gene ambiguous. The V gene's germline CDR1 is LNHDA and CDR2 SQIVND (reference sequence). V lost 4 bases and J 4 bases, leaving 16 bases between the germline ends. CDR3 length: 15 amino acids. The CDR3 here is CASSKARGRGYGYTF. CDR3 in DNA: TGTGCCAGTAGTAAGGCTCGAGGGCGCGGCTATGGCTACACCTTC.

V and J are TRBV10-3 and TRBJ2-7; 8 bases fit TRBD2. Germline lookup yields CDR1 ENHRY and CDR2 SYGVKD. The CDR3 spans 12 residues. V gave up 10 bases and J gave up 5 bases; unmatched junction bases: 7. The CDR3 region is CATSGGVHEQYF. CDR3 nucleotide sequence: TGTGCCACTTCCGGGGGGGTCCACGAGCAGTACTTC.

This chain connects TRBV10-3 to TRBJ2-1; 10 positions agree with TRBD1. Germline V gene lookup returns CDR1 ENHRY and CDR2 SYGVKD. CDR3 length: 14 residues. V lost 8 bases, J lost 3 bases, and 4 bases stayed unmatched. CDR3 region: CAISRDRGYNEQFF. The DNA for the CDR3 is TGTGCCATCTCCCGGGACAGGGGCTACAATGAGCAGTTCTTC.

V is TRBV7-6 and J is TRBJ1-4, with 8 nucleotides matching TRBD1. Trimming removed 1 base from V and 8 bases from J; junction bases left unmatched: 6. This CDR3 has 15 amino acids. Germline CDR1 is SGHVS and CDR2 is FNYEAQ. CDR3 sequence reads: CASSLDDRGREKLFF. CDR3 in DNA: TGTGCCAGCAGCTTAGACGACAGGGGAAGGGAAAAACTGTTTTTT.

The chain couples TRBV29-1 to TRBJ2-7, with a possible D match to TRBD1 (5 bases). V was trimmed by 6 bases and J by 6 bases, leaving 12 bases between them. The CDR3 is 11 amino acids. From germline, CDR1 is SQVTM and CDR2 ANQGSEA. The DNA of the CDR3 is TGCAGCGTCAGGGATGTCCGCGAGCAGTACTTC. It codes for CSVRDVREQYF.

The genes are TRBV7-2 and TRBJ2-7; the D is unclear. The CDR3 spans 12 residues. The germline V gene encodes CDR1 SGHTA and CDR2 FQGNSA. The V and J ends lost 5 bases and 6 bases respectively, with 11 bases between them. The CDR3 DNA sequence: TGTGCCAGCAGCCTCAGCTGGGGCGAGCAGTACTTC. Encoded protein: CASSLSWGEQYF.

The rearrangement uses TRBV6-1 and TRBJ2-1, with TRBD2 matching over 7 bases. The V gene's germline CDR1 is MNHNS and CDR2 SASEGT. This CDR3 region has 15 residues. The junction had 13 bases not matched to a gene; V was cut back by 6 bases and J by 8 bases. This CDR3 is CASSPGLPMGHEQFF. CDR3 DNA: TGTGCCAGCAGCCCGGGACTACCCATGGGCCATGAGCAGTTCTTC.

This chain joins TRBV11-3 and TRBJ2-7; the D gene is possibly TRBD1 (6 bases). The CDR3 is 15 residues long. Germline CDR1 SGHNT, CDR2 YENEEA. With 1 base removed from V and 2 bases from J, the gap between germline ends came to 12 bases. The CDR3 region is CASSLVGQATYEQYF. The CDR3 nucleotides are TGTGCCAGCAGCTTAGTGGGACAAGCAACCTACGAGCAGTACTTC.

The gene calls are TRBV18 and TRBJ2-1; weak D call: TRBD1 (6 bases). In germline, CDR1 is KGHSH, CDR2 LQKENI. CDR3 length equals 14 residues. Between the trimmed V and J ends, which lost 1 base and 3 bases, there was a span of 7 bases. The CDR3 bases are TGTGCCAGCTCACCACGGGACAACTACAATGAGCAGTTCTTC. It encodes CASSPRDNYNEQFF.

The chain combines TRBV2 with TRBJ1-2, with D perhaps TRBD1 (5 bases). V lost 0 bases and J lost 4, with 12 bases in between. In germline, CDR1 is SNHLY, CDR2 FYNNEI. This CDR3 is built from 15 residues. CDR3 sequence: CASSEALGGGYGYTF. The CDR3 bases are TGTGCCAGCAGTGAAGCGCTGGGGGGGGGCTATGGCTACACCTTC.